A selection of T cell receptor beta chains follows, all from one sample in a study of cytomegalovirus exposure and HLA in healthy donors. TCRdb's copy holds only in-frame clones and misses some; the assay was immunoSEQ multiplex PCR. The sample contains fewer than 150,000 clones, about four fifths of which appear only once. The sequencing input was PBMCs. Receptor source: a man in his forties or fifties in good health and CMV-seropositive. Both conserved end residues are part of each CDR3. D genes are given only for firm matches. Rows may omit the clone size; those that give it use once, few, many or a size class.

>TRBV6-5|NA|14|NA|TRBJ1-3
CASSLLGSGNTIYF
TGTGCCAGCAGTTTACTAGGTTCTGGAAACACCATATATTTT
>TRBV6-6|NA|15|NA|TRBJ1-5
CASSYSSGANQPQHF
TGTGCCAGCAGTTACTCGAGTGGGGCTAATCAGCCCCAGCATTTT
>TRBV6-6|NA|13|NA|TRBJ1-2
CASRLQGNYGYTF
TGTGCCAGCAGACTACAGGGAAACTATGGCTACACCTTC
>TRBV6-1|TRBD1|13|NA|TRBJ1-2
CASRSDRGNGYTF
TGTGCCAGCAGGTCCGACAGGGGGAATGGCTACACCTTC
>TRBV4-1|TRBD1|15|NA|TRBJ2-1
CASSPDRGADNEQFF
TGCGCCAGCAGCCCAGACAGGGGCGCGGACAATGAGCAGTTCTTC
>TRBV30|TRBD1|14|NA|TRBJ1-3
CAWSAGGSGNTIYF
TGTGCCTGGAGCGCAGGGGGTTCTGGAAACACCATATATTTT
>TRBV5-4|TRBD2|16|NA|TRBJ2-6
CASSPGGRAGANVLTF
TGTGCCAGCAGTCCGGGCGGGAGGGCTGGGGCCAACGTCCTGACTTTC
>TRBV12-5|TRBD2|18|NA|TRBJ2-5
CASGPTLRTSGIQETQYF
TGTGCTAGTGGTCCCACCCTACGGACTAGCGGGATACAAGAGACCCAGTACTTC
>TRBV30|TRBD1|15|NA|TRBJ1-6
CASSGRGSGNSPLHF
TGTGCCTCCTCGGGCAGGGGGTCGGGGAATTCACCCCTCCACTTT
>TRBV5-4|TRBD1|14|NA|TRBJ2-2
CASSYRGSVGELFF
TGTGCCAGCAGCTACAGGGGGAGCGTCGGGGAGCTGTTTTTT
>TRBV5-4|NA|17|NA|TRBJ2-3
CASSLAGEAGKADTQYF
TGTGCCAGCAGCTTGGCTGGGGAGGCTGGAAAGGCAGATACGCAGTATTTT
>TRBV19|NA|13|once|TRBJ1-1
CASSVTTNTEAFF
TGTGCCAGTAGTGTGACAACGAACACTGAAGCTTTCTTT
>TRBV11-2|TRBD2|15|few|TRBJ2-7
CASQRGTSGTYEQYF
TGTGCCAGTCAGAGGGGGACTAGCGGGACTTACGAGCAGTACTTC
>TRBV30|NA|12|NA|TRBJ1-1
CAWSVMECLVSF
TGTGCCTGGAGTGTAATGGAGTGTTTAGTCTCCTTT
>TRBV27|TRBD1|15|NA|TRBJ2-7
CASPPSGQGGYEQYF
TGTGCCAGCCCTCCGTCGGGACAGGGAGGCTACGAGCAGTACTTC
>TRBV4-3|NA|16|many|TRBJ2-7
CASSQERGTLSYEQYF
TGCGCCAGCAGCCAAGAGAGGGGGACGCTGTCCTACGAGCAGTACTTC
>TRBV19|NA|14|many|TRBJ1-2
CASRRTGANYGYTF
TGTGCCAGTAGACGGACGGGAGCTAACTATGGCTACACCTTC
>TRBV28|TRBD1|17|NA|TRBJ2-7
CASSSDRVYGAPHEQYF
TGTGCCAGCAGTTCTGACAGGGTTTATGGTGCCCCCCACGAGCAGTACTTC
>TRBV7-9|TRBD1|16|NA|TRBJ2-7
CASSHTPGQGTYEQYF
TGTGCCAGCAGCCACACCCCGGGACAGGGGACCTACGAGCAGTACTTC
>TRBV2|NA|13|NA|TRBJ1-1
CASRFVAGAEAFF
TGTGCCAGCAGGTTCGTGGCGGGCGCTGAAGCTTTCTTT
>TRBV19|TRBD1|14|NA|TRBJ2-2
CASNSGQGFGELFF
TGTGCCAGTAATTCAGGACAGGGGTTCGGGGAGCTGTTTTTT
>TRBV6-1|NA|16|NA|TRBJ1-5
CASSEPPVTSNQPQHF
TGTGCCAGCAGTGAACCGCCAGTTACTAGCAATCAGCCCCAGCATTTT
>TRBV6-1|NA|13|NA|TRBJ2-7
CASSETGFYEQYF
TGTGCCAGCAGTGAAACAGGCTTCTACGAGCAGTACTTC
>TRBV9|TRBD1|16|NA|TRBJ2-3
CASSVFQGVGTDTQYF
TGTGCCAGCAGCGTCTTTCAGGGGGTTGGGACAGATACGCAGTATTTT
>TRBV7-3|TRBD1|16|NA|TRBJ1-1
CASSSRDRGHGTEAFF
TGTGCCAGCAGCTCCCGGGACAGGGGGCATGGCACTGAAGCTTTCTTT
>TRBV27|NA|14|NA|TRBJ1-5
CASSLKVGGQPQHF
TGTGCCAGCAGTTTGAAGGTAGGGGGTCAGCCCCAGCATTTT
>TRBV25-1|NA|13|NA|TRBJ2-1
CASQKGGYNEQFF
TGTGCCAGCCAGAAAGGGGGTTACAATGAGCAGTTCTTC
>TRBV6-5|TRBD1|13|NA|TRBJ1-5
CASSPDRGQPQHF
TGTGCCAGCAGTCCCGACAGGGGGCAGCCCCAGCATTTT
>TRBV7-9|TRBD2|16|NA|TRBJ2-1
CATEGGTSGTYNEQFF
TGTGCCACCGAGGGGGGGACTAGCGGGACCTACAATGAGCAGTTCTTC